This record looks at one T cell receptor beta chain sequence and its context. Authors' data handling: It was from reference gene primer amplification that nucleated cell counts were estimated. Assay: immunoSEQ multiplex PCR; the TCRdb copy retains only in-frame clones and omits some. V and J calls and clone size are copied from that table; D and trimming were computed from the DNA. The table lists 180,000 or so clones, almost 90% of them singletons. The sample belongs to a study of blood T cell repertoires in COVID-19. Across the whole study: Some COVID-19 samples were acute and others convalescent; all came from the United States, Italy and Spain. Nucleic acid was either cDNA or gDNA, and it came from T cells, B-cell-depleted T cells, or PBMCs.

Germline-derived CDR1 and CDR2 are MNHEY and SVGAGI. CDR3 length: 15 amino acids. Germline trimming cut 7 bases from V and 4 bases from J; bases unmatched to any gene: 9. The chain employs TRBV6-5 and TRBJ1-2; TRBD1 matches 10 bases. This clonotype was sampled from a man between 18 and 29 years old with active or convalescent COVID-19. Sequencing input: peripheral blood. CDR3 sequence: CASTNPGQGLYGYTF. DNA of the CDR3: TGTGCCAGCACAAATCCGGGACAGGGGCTCTATGGCTACACCTTC.